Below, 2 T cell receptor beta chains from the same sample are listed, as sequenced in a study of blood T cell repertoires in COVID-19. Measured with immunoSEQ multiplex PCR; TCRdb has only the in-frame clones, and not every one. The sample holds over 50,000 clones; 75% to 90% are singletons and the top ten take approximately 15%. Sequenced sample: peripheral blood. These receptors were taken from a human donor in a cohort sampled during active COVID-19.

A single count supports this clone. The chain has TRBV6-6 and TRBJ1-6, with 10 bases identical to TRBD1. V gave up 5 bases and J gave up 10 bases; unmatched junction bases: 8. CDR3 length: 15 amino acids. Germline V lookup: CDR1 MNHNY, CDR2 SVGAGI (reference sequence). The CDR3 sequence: CASSATGTGVSPLHF. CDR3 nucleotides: TGTGCCAGCAGTGCGACCGGGACAGGGGTCTCACCCCTCCACTTT.

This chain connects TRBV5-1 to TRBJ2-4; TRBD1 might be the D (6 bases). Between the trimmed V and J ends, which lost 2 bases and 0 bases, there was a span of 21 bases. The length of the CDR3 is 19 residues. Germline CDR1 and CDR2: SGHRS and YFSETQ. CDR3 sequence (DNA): TGCGCCAGCAGCTTTGGTTCGGACAGAACGCTAATAGCCAAAAACATTCAGTACTTC. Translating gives CASSFGSDRTLIAKNIQYF.